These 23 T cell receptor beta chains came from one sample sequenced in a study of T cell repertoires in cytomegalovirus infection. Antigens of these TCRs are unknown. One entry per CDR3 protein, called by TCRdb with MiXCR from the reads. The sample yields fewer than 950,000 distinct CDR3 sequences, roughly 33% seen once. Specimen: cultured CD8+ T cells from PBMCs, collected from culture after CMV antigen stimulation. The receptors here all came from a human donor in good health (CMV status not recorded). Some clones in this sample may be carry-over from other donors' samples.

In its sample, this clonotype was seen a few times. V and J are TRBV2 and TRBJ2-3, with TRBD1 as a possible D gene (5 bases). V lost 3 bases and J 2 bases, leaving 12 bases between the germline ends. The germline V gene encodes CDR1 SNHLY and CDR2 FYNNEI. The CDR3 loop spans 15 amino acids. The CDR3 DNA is TGTGCCAGCAGTGACGGGCAGGGTTACACAGATACGCAGTATTTT. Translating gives CASSDGQGYTDTQYF.

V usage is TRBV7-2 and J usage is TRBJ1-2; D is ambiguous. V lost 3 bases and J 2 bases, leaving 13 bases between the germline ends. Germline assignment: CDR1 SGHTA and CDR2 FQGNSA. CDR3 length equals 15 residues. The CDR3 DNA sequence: TGTGCCAGCAGCTTTGAACACCATCTCAACTATGGCTACACCTTC. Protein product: CASSFEHHLNYGYTF.

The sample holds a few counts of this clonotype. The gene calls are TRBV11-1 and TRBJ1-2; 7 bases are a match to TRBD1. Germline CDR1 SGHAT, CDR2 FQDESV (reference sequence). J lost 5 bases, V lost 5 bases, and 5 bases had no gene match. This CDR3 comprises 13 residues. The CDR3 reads CASSNTGDYGYTF. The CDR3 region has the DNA TGTGCCAGCAGCAATACAGGGGATTATGGCTACACCTTC.

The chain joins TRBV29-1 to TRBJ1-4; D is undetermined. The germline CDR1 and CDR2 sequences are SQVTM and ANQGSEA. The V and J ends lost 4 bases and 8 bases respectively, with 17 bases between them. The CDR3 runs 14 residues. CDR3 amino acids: CSVVLWGSGEKLFF. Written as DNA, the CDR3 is TGCAGCGTTGTACTCTGGGGATCCGGCGAAAAACTGTTTTTT. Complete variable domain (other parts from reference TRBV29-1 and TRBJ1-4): SAVISQKPSRDICQRGTSLTIQCQVDSQVTMMFWYRQQPGQSLTLIATANQGSEATYESGFVIDKFPISRPNLTFSTLTVSNMSPEDSSIYLCSVVLWGSGEKLFFGSGTQLSVL.

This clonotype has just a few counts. The CDR3 DNA sequence: TGTGCCAGCAGCCCCAACCCCTGGGAGCCCAGTTACTACGAGCAGTACTTC. It specifies CASSPNPWEPSYYEQYF. This sequence joins TRBV27 and TRBJ2-7, with a tentative D call TRBD2 (5 bases). The CDR3 runs to 17 residues. Germline V gene lookup returns CDR1 MNHEY and CDR2 SMNVEV (reference sequence). V lost 6 bases and J lost 3, with 24 bases in between.

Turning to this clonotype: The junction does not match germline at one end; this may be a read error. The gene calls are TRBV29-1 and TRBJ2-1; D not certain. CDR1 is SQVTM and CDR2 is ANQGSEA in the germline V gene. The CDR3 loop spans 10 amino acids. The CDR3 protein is CSVEGNGQFF. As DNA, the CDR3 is TGCAGCGTTGAGGGGAATGGGCAGTTCTTC.

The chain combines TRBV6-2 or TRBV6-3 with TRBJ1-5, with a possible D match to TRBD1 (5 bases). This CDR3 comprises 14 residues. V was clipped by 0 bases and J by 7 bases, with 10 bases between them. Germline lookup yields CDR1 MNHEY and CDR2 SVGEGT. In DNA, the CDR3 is TGTGCCAGCAGTTACTCTGGAGGGGACCAGCCCCAGCATTTT. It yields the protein CASSYSGGDQPQHF.

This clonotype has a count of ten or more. CDR3 sequence reads: CASSEVGQGIYEQYV. DNA for the CDR3: TGTGCCAGCAGTGAAGTGGGACAGGGGATTTACGAGCAGTACGTC. The J gene is TRBJ2-7, the V gene TRBV6-1; 10 bases line up with TRBD1. Unmatched junction bases numbered 4, after V lost 1 base and J lost 4 bases. The CDR3 runs to 15 residues. CDR1 is MNHNS and CDR2 is SASEGT in the germline V gene.

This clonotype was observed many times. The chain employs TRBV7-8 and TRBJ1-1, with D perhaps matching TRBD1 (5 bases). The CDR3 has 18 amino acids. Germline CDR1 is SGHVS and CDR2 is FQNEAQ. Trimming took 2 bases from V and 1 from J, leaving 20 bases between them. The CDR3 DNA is TGTGCCAGCAGCTTAAATTCGGCGGTAGGGGCAAAGAACACTGAAGCTTTCTTT. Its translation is CASSLNSAVGAKNTEAFF.

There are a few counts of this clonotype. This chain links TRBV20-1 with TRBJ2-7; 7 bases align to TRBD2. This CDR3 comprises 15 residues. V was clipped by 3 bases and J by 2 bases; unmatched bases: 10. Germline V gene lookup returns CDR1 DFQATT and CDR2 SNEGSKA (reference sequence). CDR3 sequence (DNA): TGCAGTGCTAGGGACAATGCGGGGGTTGCCTACGAGCAGTACTTC. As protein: CSARDNAGVAYEQYF.

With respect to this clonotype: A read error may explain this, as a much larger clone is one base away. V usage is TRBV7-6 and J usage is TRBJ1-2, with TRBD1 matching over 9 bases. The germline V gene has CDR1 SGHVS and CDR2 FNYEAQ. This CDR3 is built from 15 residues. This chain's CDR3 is CASSFGGTGSYGYSF. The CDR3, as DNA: TGTGCCAGCAGCTTTGGTGGGACAGGGTCTTATGGCTACTCCTTC.

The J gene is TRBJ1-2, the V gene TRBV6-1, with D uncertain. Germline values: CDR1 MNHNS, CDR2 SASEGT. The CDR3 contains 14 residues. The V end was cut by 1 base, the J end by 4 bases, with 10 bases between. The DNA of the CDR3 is TGTGCCAGCAGTGAAGGGGTCGTCACCTATGGCTACACCTTC. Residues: CASSEGVVTYGYTF.

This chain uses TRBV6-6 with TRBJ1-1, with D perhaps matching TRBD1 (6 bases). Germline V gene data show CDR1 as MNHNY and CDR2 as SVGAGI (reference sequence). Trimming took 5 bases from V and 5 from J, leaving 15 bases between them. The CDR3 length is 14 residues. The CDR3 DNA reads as TGTGCCAGCAGTAGATCAACAGGGACAACTGAAGCTTTCTTT. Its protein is CASSRSTGTTEAFF.

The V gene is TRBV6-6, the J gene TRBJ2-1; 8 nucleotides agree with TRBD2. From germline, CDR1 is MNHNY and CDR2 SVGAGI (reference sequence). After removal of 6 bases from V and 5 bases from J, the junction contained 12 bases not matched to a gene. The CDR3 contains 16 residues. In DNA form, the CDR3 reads TGTGCCAGCAGGACCCTTGGCGGGGGGCTTCACAATGAGCAGTTCTTC. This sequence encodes CASRTLGGGLHNEQFF.

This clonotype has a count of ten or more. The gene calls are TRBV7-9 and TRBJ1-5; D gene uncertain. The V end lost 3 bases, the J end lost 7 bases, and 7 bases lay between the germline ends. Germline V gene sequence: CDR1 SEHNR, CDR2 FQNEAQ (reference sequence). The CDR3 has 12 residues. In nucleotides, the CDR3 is TGTGCCAGCAGCTTTTGGGAACAGCCCCAGCATTTT. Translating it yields CASSFWEQPQHF.

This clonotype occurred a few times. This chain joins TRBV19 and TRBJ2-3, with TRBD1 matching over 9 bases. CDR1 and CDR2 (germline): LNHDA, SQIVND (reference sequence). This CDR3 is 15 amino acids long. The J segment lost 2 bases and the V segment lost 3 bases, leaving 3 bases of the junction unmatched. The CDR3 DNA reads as TGTGCCAGTAGTATTGGACAGGGGCACACAGATACGCAGTATTTT. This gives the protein CASSIGQGHTDTQYF.

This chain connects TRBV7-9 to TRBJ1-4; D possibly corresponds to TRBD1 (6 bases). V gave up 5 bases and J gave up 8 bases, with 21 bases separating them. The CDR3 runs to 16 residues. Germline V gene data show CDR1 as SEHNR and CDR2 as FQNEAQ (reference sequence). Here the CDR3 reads CASSPTSQGSFEKLFF. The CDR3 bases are TGTGCCAGCAGCCCGACCTCACAGGGTTCGTTCGAAAAACTGTTTTTT.

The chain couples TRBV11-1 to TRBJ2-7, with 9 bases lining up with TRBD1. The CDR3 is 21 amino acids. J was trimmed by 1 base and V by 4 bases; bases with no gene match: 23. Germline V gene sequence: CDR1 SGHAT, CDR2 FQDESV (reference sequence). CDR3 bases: TGTGCCAGCAGCTCAGAAATACAGGGGGCGCAGGACTCAGTGAGATCCTACGAGCAGTACTTC. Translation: CASSSEIQGAQDSVRSYEQYF.

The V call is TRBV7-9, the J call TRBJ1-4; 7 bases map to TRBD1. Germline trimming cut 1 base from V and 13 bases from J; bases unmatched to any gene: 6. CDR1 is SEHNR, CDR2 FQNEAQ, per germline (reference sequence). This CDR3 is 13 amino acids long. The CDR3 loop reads CASSLDPRTGLFF. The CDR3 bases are TGTGCCAGCAGCTTAGACCCCCGGACAGGACTGTTTTTT.

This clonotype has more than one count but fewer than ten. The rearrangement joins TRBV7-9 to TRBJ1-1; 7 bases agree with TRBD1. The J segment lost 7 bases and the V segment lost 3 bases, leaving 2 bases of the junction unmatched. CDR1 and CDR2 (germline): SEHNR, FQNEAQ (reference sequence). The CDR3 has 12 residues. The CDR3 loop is CASSFWDSEAFF. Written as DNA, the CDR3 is TGTGCCAGCAGCTTTTGGGACAGTGAAGCTTTCTTT.

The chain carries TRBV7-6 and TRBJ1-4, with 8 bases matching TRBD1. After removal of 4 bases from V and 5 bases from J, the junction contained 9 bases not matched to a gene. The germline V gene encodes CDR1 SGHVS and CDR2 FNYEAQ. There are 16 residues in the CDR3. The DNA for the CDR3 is TGTGCCAGCAGCTCGCACCGGACAGGGAAGAATGAAAAACTGTTTTTT. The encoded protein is CASSSHRTGKNEKLFF.

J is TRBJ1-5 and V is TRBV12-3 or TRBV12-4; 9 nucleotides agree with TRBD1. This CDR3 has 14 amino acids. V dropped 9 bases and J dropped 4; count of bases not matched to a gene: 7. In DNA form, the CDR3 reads TGTGCCAGTACAGGGGGCCTCGGTAATCAGCCCCAGCATTTT. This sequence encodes CASTGGLGNQPQHF.

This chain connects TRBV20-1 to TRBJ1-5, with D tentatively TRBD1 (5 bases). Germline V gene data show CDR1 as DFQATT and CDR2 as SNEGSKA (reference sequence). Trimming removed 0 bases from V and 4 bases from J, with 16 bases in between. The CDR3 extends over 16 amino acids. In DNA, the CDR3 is TGCAGTGCTAGAGATCTTTCCGGGGCCCAGAATCAGCCCCAGCATTTT. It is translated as CSARDLSGAQNQPQHF.